This T cell receptor (beta chain) was identified in a study of T cell responses to AZD1222 COVID-19 vaccine listed by TCRdb under 2021. Notes on the research overall: A total of approximately 250 trial participants underwent TCR sequencing, of whom 207 had received two doses of AZD1222 and about 26 had received two doses of the MenACWY control vaccine. Trial participants were enrolled by age into 18-55, 56-69 and 70-plus year subgroups, with 148, 28 and 57 TCR-sequenced participants respectively. The investigation overall reported the following: The 56-69-year group was small, and its depth increase did not reach significance, likely because of low power. Because no day 14 peak-response samples were available, the repertoires could be characterized only after the peak T cell response. Participants were mostly white British, with more females than males. The authors suggested clonal diversity may have been underestimated. After two AZD1222 doses, spike-specific TCR breadth and depth were significantly higher than at day 0 and than in MenACWY recipients. Reportedly, close to half of the unique spike-specific TCRs recognized epitopes lying outside the regions that are mutated in the B.1.351 and B.1.1.7 variants. Conclusions about previously exposed vaccinees are limited because only six or seven AZD1222 recipients were SARS-CoV-2 seropositive at baseline. Vaccine-associated CD4 TCRs spanned the whole spike protein, with dominant responses in regions 160-218 and 743-854.

For this chain, trimming is 3 bases at the V end and 1 base at the J end, and the number of junction bases without a gene match is 5. Including cysteine and phenylalanine, the CDR3 has 16 amino acids. The only DNA kept is the CDR3, 48 bases in frame from the first base. CDR1 and CDR2, looked up from the germline V gene, are ENHRY and SYGVKD. The CDR3 regions of human TCRbeta chains were subjected to immunosequencing. Regarding the original processing steps: Repertoire TCRs were checked for matches against a reference library of SARS-CoV-2-specific TCRs that had been generated using the MIRA antigen-specificity platform. Breadth was defined as the fraction of unique TCRs that were SARS-CoV-2-associated. Depth was defined as the fraction of total T cells that were SARS-CoV-2-associated. Each spike-specific TCR was assigned to its reactive spike region and to a CD4 or CD8 class using the MIRA data. Log10-transformed breadth and depth values were compared by one-way ANOVA with Sidak's multiple comparisons tests. Here the immuneACCESS table is served through TCRdb, limited to in-frame sequences with V and J called. Missing clones are a known gap in these copies; in checked studies unresolved V genes cover under half, and the rest lacks a known reason. From that table come the V and J calls and clone size; the DNA was used to work out D and trimming. The sample has some 65,000 clones on record, 79% of them singletons. Around 25% of the sample is held by the ten biggest clonotypes.

The sample's time point label, decoded: baseline before first vaccination. The intended sense of this specimen's treatment or condition label: meningococcal conjugate vaccine given as trial control. Vaccinee samples were obtained from the UK trials COV001 and COV002, which included a single-blind randomized controlled phase 2/3 trial of AZD1222 (ChAdOx1 nCoV-19) in healthy adults. Trial participant PBMC samples were collected at day 0 and day 28 after the second dose for TCRbeta chain sequencing. This clone occurred once. The specificity of this receptor is unknown. No much larger clonotype is one base removed from it; base qualities were not supplied.

This chain is built from TRBV10-3 and TRBJ1-1; 10 nucleotides in the junction match TRBD1. The origin of this receptor is an adult in good health. The sample here was peripheral blood, taken on day 0 of MenACWY control vaccination. The DNA sequence follows: TGTGCCATCAGTGAAGGACAGGGGGGGACGAACACTGAAGCTTTCTTT. Its product reads: CAISEGQGGTNTEAFF.